The source of this TCR beta chain is a study of cytomegalovirus exposure and HLA in healthy donors. Overall study results and limits: Later, an analysis found that common viral pathogens appeared to be linked with several of the most significant clusters. By HLA locus, TCR association rates varied in a later analysis, with DRB1 showing the most and HLA-C the fewest.

Comment on this clone: What it recognizes is unknown.

Primers for the PCR totalled 60 Vbeta and 13 Jbeta. Measured with immunoSEQ multiplex PCR; TCRdb has only the in-frame clones, and not every one. Here the sample spans 180,000 or so clones, nearly 80% being singletons. Germline V gene lookup returns CDR1 MNHEY and CDR2 SVGAGI. The CDR3 length is 14 residues. V lost 6 bases to trimming and J lost 5 bases; unmatched junction nucleotides: 8. All donors participated as healthy donors of bone marrow. The sequence was collected from a man aged 45-65 years in good health and CMV-seropositive. The genes are TRBV6-5 and TRBJ2-5; 8 nucleotides agree with TRBD2. The sample consisted of PBMCs. CDR3 sequence: CASSLLAGGETQYF. Written as DNA, the CDR3 is TGTGCCAGCAGCCTTCTAGCGGGCGGGGAGACCCAGTACTTC.